This T cell receptor beta chain is from a study of spatial heterogeneity in lung cancer. Study as a whole: The study found that TCR transcript counts in tumor regions correlated strongly with a matched bulk RNA-seq T cell module score. The study's findings and limits: Mutation counts in tumors were tracked by counts of expanded intratumoral alpha and beta TCRs. Tallies of expanded TCRs, which were sorted into ubiquitous and regional groups, correlated with counts of ubiquitous and regional nonsynonymous mutations, respectively.

TCRdb processed the 5' RACE reads anew with MiXCR; each CDR3 protein has one entry. The table includes thousands of distinct CDR3 sequences, about 10% detected once. The time point denotes: sample taken at primary tumor resection. The 60 to 80 donors had untreated early-stage non-small cell lung cancer. In each case, whole RNA from tumor, nontumor lung or frozen PBMC was sequenced unsorted. V lost 1 base to trimming and J lost 6 bases, with 15 bases between them. This CDR3 contains 16 residues. This clonotype was picked up many times. As yet, its antigen is unknown. The chain links TRBV12-3 or TRBV12-4 to TRBJ2-2; perhaps TRBD2 as D (6 bases). The clonotype was recovered from a female donor with early-stage non-small cell lung cancer. Specimen: lung tumor tissue, collected at surgery. CDR3 loop: CASSLGGRRVPGELFF. Here the CDR3 DNA reads TGTGCCAGCAGTTTAGGGGGACGGAGGGTCCCCGGGGAGCTGTTTTTT.